This T cell receptor beta chain was obtained from a study of CD8+ T cells in alopecia areata. A remark on this clone: What it recognizes is unknown. Gene labels here are mouse ones. The read ends 4 residues shy of where the CDR3 ends; the end is completed using the germline J gene.

cDNA serving as the sequencing template came from extracted, reverse transcribed RNA. The method was immunoSEQ multiplex PCR; TCRdb's version includes in-frame clones alone and lacks a portion of them. The sample contains some 110,000 clones, none of them singletons. Study results and limitations: Normal skin's resident alphabeta T cells are also sequenced in scalp samples. Affected scalp, especially in alopecia totalis/universalis, had a higher clonality than normal scalp did.

The CDR3 has 14 residues. Trimming left V 3 bases short and J 2 bases short, with 10 bases between. Germline V CDR1 and CDR2: NNHDY, SYVADS. Sequencing was performed on lesional skin. This TCR was sampled from a C3H/HeJ mouse with alopecia areata. Strain haplotype (MHC): H2-k. The chain combines TRBV13-3 with TRBJ2-4; D is possibly TRBD1 (6 bases). The chain's CDR3 is CASSAGDIQNTLYF. The sequenced part of the CDR3 DNA is TGTGCCAGCAGTGCCGGGGACATTCAAAAC.